What follows is one T cell receptor beta chain and its context. This clone was recorded a few times. What this receptor recognizes is not known. Qualities for individual bases were not recorded, and no much larger clone is one base off. The germline V gene provides CDR1 SGHRS and CDR2 YFSETQ. Trimming accounts for 4 bases at V and 10 bases at J, while the number of junction bases matched to no gene is 9. Reading from cysteine to phenylalanine, the CDR3 counts 14 amino acids. The CDR3 DNA has 42 bases and is translated from base 1. TCRbeta CDR3 regions were amplified from genomic DNA by means of the immunoSEQ Assay, a bias-controlled multiplex PCR. The authors' analysis ran thus. The number of nucleated cells in each sample was estimated by amplification of reference gene primers within the assay. To quantify the absolute abundance of each unique TCRbeta CDR3 rearrangement, sequence reads were collapsed and filtered. For each sample, productive Simpson clonality was calculated as the square root of Simpson's diversity index over productive rearrangements. What TCRdb holds here is the immuneACCESS table cut down to in-frame rearrangements. Part of the clones is not present; checked against another copy, under half of the missing clones reflect an unresolved V gene, and the others are unexplained. The DNA gave D and trimming, while V, J and clone size come from that table. The sample yields about 190,000 clones; roughly 80% were counted once. The top ten hold around 21% of the sample.

This record comes from a study of blood T cell repertoires in COVID-19 (TCRdb year 2020). Regarding the study in general: Collaborator samples came from the United States, Italy and Spain and covered acute and convalescent phases of COVID-19. The material from the prospective study consisted of cDNA or gDNA derived from T cells, B-cell-depleted T cells, or PBMCs. Subjects who had been exposed to COVID-19, were actively infected with it, or had recovered from it provided the deeply sampled blood TCRbeta repertoires that made up the dataset. The repertoires were released in a freely available public database intended as a resource for research on the immune response to SARS-CoV-2. The samples were drawn from the first 160 participants of the ongoing ImmuneRACE study and from 1,254 subjects provided by 6 global collaborators. A de-identified subject ID, COVID-19 status, age in years and sex were almost always included in the sample metadata. Where available, HLA class I and class II types were obtained from metadata supplied by the sample provider rather than from assay-based typing.

Collaborating institutions collected whole blood in K2EDTA tubes following their own protocols. For TCRbeta analysis, collaborator samples were shipped as frozen whole blood, as isolated PBMCs, or as DNA extracted from either sample type. The study at large found these results: How much clinical and demographic metadata was included differed by source and by participant, and the metadata was provided uncurated.

This chain joins TRBV5-1 to TRBJ2-1; a stretch of 9 junction bases matches TRBD1. Sequencing input: peripheral blood. The source is a human donor in a cohort sampled during active COVID-19. The DNA sequence is given as TGCGCCAGCAGCCTGGGGACAGGGACTGGGGAGCAGTTCTTC. Its protein product is CASSLGTGTGEQFF.